The T cell receptor beta chain described here comes from a study of shared clonotypes between healthy human individuals. Study context: Three men and a couple of women, aged 18 to 49, were donors. General study findings and limits: Non-shared clonotypes had lower generation probabilities than clonotypes shared by all four sorted-subset donors.

Germline-derived CDR1 and CDR2 are MNHNY and SVGAGI (reference sequence). CDR3 length: 16 amino acids. After removal of 2 bases from V and 7 bases from J, the junction contained 12 bases not matched to a gene. Source study methods: ImmunoSEQ sequences covered only the junction and lacked quality scores; filtering therefore differed. Clones were read by immunoSEQ multiplex PCR, and TCRdb kept only the in-frame ones, dropping some. V and J calls and clone size come straight from that table; D and trimming were deduced from the DNA. The repertoire holds 2,500,000 or so clones, with 93% as singletons. A remark on this clone: Its antigen is unidentified.

Sequenced material: naive CD4+ T cells from PBMCs. The subset denotes: CD45RA+ positively selected. The chain couples TRBV6-6 to TRBJ2-7, with TRBD2 matching over 9 bases. This TCR was recovered from a man aged 18-30 years in good health. Some clones in this sample may be carry-over from other donors' samples. As DNA, the CDR3 is TGTGCCAGCAGTTACCGGGTAGCGGGAGACTTGGGGGAGCAGTACTTC. Residues: CASSYRVAGDLGEQYF.